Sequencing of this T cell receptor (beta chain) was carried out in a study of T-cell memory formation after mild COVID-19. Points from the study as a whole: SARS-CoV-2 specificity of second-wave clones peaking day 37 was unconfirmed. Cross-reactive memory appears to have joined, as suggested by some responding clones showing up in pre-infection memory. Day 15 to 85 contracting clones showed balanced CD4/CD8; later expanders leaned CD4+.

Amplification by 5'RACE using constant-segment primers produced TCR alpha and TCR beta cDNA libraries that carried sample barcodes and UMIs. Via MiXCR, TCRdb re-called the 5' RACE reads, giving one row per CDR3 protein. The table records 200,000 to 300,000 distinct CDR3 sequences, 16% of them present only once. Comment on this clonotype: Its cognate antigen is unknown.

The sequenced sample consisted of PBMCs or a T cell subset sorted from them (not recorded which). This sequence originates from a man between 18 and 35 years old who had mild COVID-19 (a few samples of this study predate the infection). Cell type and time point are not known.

The CDR3 region is CASSYRLAGGKAKNIQYF. The CDR3 bases are TGTGCCAGCAGTTACAGGCTAGCGGGGGGGAAGGCCAAAAACATTCAGTACTTC. The chain uses TRBV6-6 and TRBJ2-4, with 12 bases fitting TRBD2. The V segment lost 2 bases and the J segment 1 base; nucleotides outside the gene matches: 6. Germline CDR1 and CDR2: MNHNY and SVGAGI (reference sequence). The length of the CDR3 is 18 residues.